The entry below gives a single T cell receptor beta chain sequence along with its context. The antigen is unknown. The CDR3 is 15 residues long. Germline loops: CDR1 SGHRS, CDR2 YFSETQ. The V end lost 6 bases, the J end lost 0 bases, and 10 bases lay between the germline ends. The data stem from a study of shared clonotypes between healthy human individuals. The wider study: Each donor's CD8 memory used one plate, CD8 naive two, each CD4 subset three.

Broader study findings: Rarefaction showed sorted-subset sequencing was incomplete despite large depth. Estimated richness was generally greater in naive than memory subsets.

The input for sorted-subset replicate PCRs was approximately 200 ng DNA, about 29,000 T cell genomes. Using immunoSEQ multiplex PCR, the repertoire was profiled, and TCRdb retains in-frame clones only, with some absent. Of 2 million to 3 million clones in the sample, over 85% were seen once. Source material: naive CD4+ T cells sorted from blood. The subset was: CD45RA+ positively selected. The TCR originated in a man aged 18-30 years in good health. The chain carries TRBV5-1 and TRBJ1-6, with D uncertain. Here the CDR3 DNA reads TGCGCCAGCAACGAGGCGAGCTCCTATAATTCACCCCTCCACTTT. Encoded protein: CASNEASSYNSPLHF.